What follows are 31 T cell receptor beta chains derived from one specimen sequenced in a study of blood T cell repertoires in COVID-19. The data were produced by immunoSEQ multiplex PCR, yet TCRdb's version contains in-frame clones alone and is incomplete. The sample lists roughly 100,000 clones; almost 85% were seen once. The sample was peripheral blood. The receptors originated from a man aged 65 to 85 with acute or convalescent COVID-19.

The V gene is TRBV29-1, the J gene TRBJ1-1; 12 bases fit TRBD1. V dropped 7 bases and J dropped 4; count of bases not matched to a gene: 4. The CDR3 is 13 residues long. Germline V gene lookup returns CDR1 SQVTM and CDR2 ANQGSEA. This CDR3 is CSAGTGGVTEAFF. DNA for the CDR3: TGCAGCGCTGGGACAGGGGGCGTCACTGAAGCTTTCTTT.

The chain couples TRBV7-3 to TRBJ2-1; 13 bases map to TRBD2. This CDR3 contains 19 residues. Germline V gene sequence: CDR1 SGHTA, CDR2 FQGTGA. V lost 5 bases to trimming and J lost 0 bases; unmatched junction nucleotides: 10. The CDR3 protein is CASSPAGLAGSSSYNEQFF. The CDR3 DNA follows: TGTGCCAGCAGCCCAGCGGGACTAGCGGGATCCAGCTCCTACAATGAGCAGTTCTTC. The entire variable domain, with the rest obtained from reference TRBV7-3 and TRBJ2-1, is as follows: GAGVSQTPSNKVTEKGKYVELRCDPISGHTALYWYRQSLGQGPEFLIYFQGTGAADDSGLPNDRFFAVRPEGSVSTLKIQRTERGDSAVYLCASSPAGLAGSSSYNEQFFGPGTRLTVL.

The chain couples TRBV14 to TRBJ2-3, with 9 bases that match TRBD2. V shed 3 bases and J 13 bases; nucleotides not matched to a gene: 5. CDR1 and CDR2 from the germline V gene are SGHDN and FVKESK. The length of the CDR3 is 12 residues. CDR3 region: CASSHLAGVEYF. The CDR3 nucleotides are TGTGCCAGCAGCCATTTAGCGGGAGTTGAGTATTTT.

The table lists this clone with a few counts. This rearrangement joins TRBV7-6 to TRBJ1-3, with 7 bases that match TRBD1. Germline lookup yields CDR1 SGHVS and CDR2 FNYEAQ. The CDR3 is made up of 17 amino acids. The V segment lost 5 bases and the J segment 0 bases; nucleotides outside the gene matches: 10. The CDR3 spells CASSMGQLATSGNTIYF. The CDR3 bases are TGTGCCAGCAGCATGGGACAGTTGGCGACCTCTGGAAACACCATATATTTT.

The chain employs TRBV9 and TRBJ2-7, with a tentative D call TRBD2 (6 bases). Germline values: CDR1 SGDLS, CDR2 YYNGEE. This CDR3 is built from 16 residues. Trimming removed 3 bases from V and 1 base from J, with 17 bases in between. CDR3 sequence: CASSAQSGVGSYEQYF. As DNA, the CDR3 is TGTGCCAGCAGCGCACAGTCGGGGGTCGGATCCTACGAGCAGTACTTC. The full variable domain, rest sourced from reference TRBV9 and TRBJ2-7, is DSGVTQTPKHLITATGQRVTLRCSPRSGDLSVYWYQQSLDQGLQFLIQYYNGEERAKGNILERFSAQQFPDLHSELNLSSLELGDSALYFCASSAQSGVGSYEQYFGPGTRLTVT.

The V call is TRBV19, the J call TRBJ1-4; no clear D. Germline V gene data show CDR1 as LNHDA and CDR2 as SQIVND (reference sequence). Trimming took off 7 bases at V and 8 bases at J, with 23 bases between the two ends. This CDR3 is 16 amino acids long. The CDR3: CASTPHGRTSDEKLFF. The CDR3 coding sequence is TGTGCCAGTACCCCCCACGGACGGACTTCGGACGAAAAACTGTTTTTT. The full variable domain, completed using reference TRBV19 and TRBJ1-4, is DGGITQSPKYLFRKEGQNVTLSCEQNLNHDAMYWYRQDPGQGLRLIYYSQIVNDFQKGDIAEGYSVSREKKESFPLTVTSAQKNPTAFYLCASTPHGRTSDEKLFFGSGTQLSVL.

This clone was detected only once. The chain combines TRBV10-3 with TRBJ2-4, with D possibly TRBD2 on 6 matching bases. V was trimmed by 3 bases and J by 2 bases, leaving 17 bases between them. Per germline, CDR1 ENHRY and CDR2 SYGVKD. The CDR3 consists of 17 residues. The CDR3 region has the DNA TGTGCCATCAGTGACGTGGGGGGAAGACTACCCAAAAACATTCAGTACTTC. Translation gives CAISDVGGRLPKNIQYF.

V usage is TRBV18 and J usage is TRBJ1-1, with D maybe TRBD1 (6 bases). The CDR3 covers 15 residues. The V end lost 5 bases, the J end lost 1 base, and 14 bases lay between the germline ends. Per the germline V gene, CDR1 is KGHSH and CDR2 is LQKENI. CDR3 protein: CASSGRRQANTEAFF. DNA of the CDR3: TGTGCCAGCTCAGGCCGAAGACAGGCGAACACTGAAGCTTTCTTT.

CDR3 residues: CASSIGDRLPEAFF. CDR3 sequence (DNA): TGTGCCAGTAGTATCGGGGACAGGCTCCCTGAAGCTTTCTTT. This chain connects TRBV19 to TRBJ1-1, with 8 bases identical to TRBD1. Germline V CDR1 and CDR2: LNHDA, SQIVND (reference sequence). The V and J ends lost 3 bases and 6 bases, in that order; junction bases with no gene match: 6. CDR3 size: 14 residues.

The chain uses TRBV4-2 and TRBJ2-1, with TRBD2 identical over 8 bases. J was trimmed by 10 bases and V by 3 bases; bases with no gene match: 11. The germline CDR1 and CDR2 sequences are LGHNA and YNFKEQ. The CDR3 is made up of 15 amino acids. CDR3 DNA: TGTGCCAGCAGCCAGCGACTAGCGCAACAGGTCGAGCAGTTCTTC. Amino acids: CASSQRLAQQVEQFF.

The rearrangement links TRBV11-2 to TRBJ2-5, with 10 bases lining up with TRBD2. The CDR3 has 16 amino acids. Trimming removed 1 base from V and 2 bases from J; junction bases left unmatched: 4. Germline values: CDR1 SGHAT, CDR2 FQNNGV. The DNA of the CDR3 is TGTGCCAGCAGCTTAGGCGGACTAGCGGATCAAGAGACCCAGTACTTC. Its translation: CASSLGGLADQETQYF.

This chain uses TRBV19 with TRBJ2-3; possibly TRBD2 for D (6 bases). This CDR3 is built from 13 residues. CDR1 and CDR2 (germline): LNHDA, SQIVND (reference sequence). Deletions cut 4 bases from V and 4 bases from J, with 9 bases between. CDR3 in DNA: TGTGCCAGTAGTACGGGACTTGCAGATACGCAGTATTTT. It encodes CASSTGLADTQYF.

This chain links TRBV4-2 with TRBJ2-5; a weak D match, TRBD1 (6 bases). The CDR3 loop spans 15 amino acids. Trimming pared 1 base from V and 2 bases from J, leaving 11 bases between. The germline V gene encodes CDR1 LGHNA and CDR2 YNFKEQ. CDR3 sequence reads: CASSQGGQLQETQYF. CDR3 DNA: TGTGCCAGCAGCCAAGGGGGGCAGCTTCAAGAGACCCAGTACTTC.

The V and J genes are TRBV5-1 and TRBJ2-2; D might be TRBD2 (5 bases). Trimming shortened V by 4 bases and J by 0 bases, and 13 bases separated the two germline ends. Germline V gives CDR1 SGHRS, CDR2 YFSETQ. The CDR3 runs to 16 residues. CDR3 residues: CASSPLRGTNTGELFF. The CDR3 region has the DNA TGCGCCAGCAGCCCACTGCGAGGGACGAACACCGGGGAGCTGTTTTTT.

This clone has just a few counts. The J gene is TRBJ2-5, the V gene TRBV19; 10 bases agree with TRBD1. Germline loops: CDR1 LNHDA, CDR2 SQIVND (reference sequence). The CDR3 spans 13 residues. V lost 6 bases to trimming and J lost 4 bases; unmatched junction nucleotides: 2. The CDR3 here is CASSGTGVETQYF. Here the CDR3 DNA reads TGTGCCAGTAGCGGGACAGGGGTAGAGACCCAGTACTTC. Variable domain in full (rest from reference TRBV19 and TRBJ2-5): DGGITQSPKYLFRKEGQNVTLSCEQNLNHDAMYWYRQDPGQGLRLIYYSQIVNDFQKGDIAEGYSVSREKKESFPLTVTSAQKNPTAFYLCASSGTGVETQYFGPGTRLLVL.

This clone was seen a few times. The genes are TRBV28 and TRBJ1-4, with 10 bases fitting TRBD1. The CDR3 is 15 amino acids. V trimming: 5 bases; J trimming: 5 bases; junction bases outside the gene matches: 5. The V gene's germline CDR1 is MDHEN and CDR2 SYDVKM. The CDR3 DNA is TGTGCCAGCAGTCCCCCGGGACAGGGGAATGAAAAACTGTTTTTT. It translates to CASSPPGQGNEKLFF.

The chain uses TRBV4-1 and TRBJ2-1, with D possibly matching TRBD2 (7 bases). The germline V gene has CDR1 MGHRA and CDR2 YSYEKL. Trimming took off 1 base at V and 5 bases at J, with 15 bases between the two ends. This CDR3 has 16 amino acids. CDR3 region: CASSQGTSGGDNEQFF. The CDR3 nucleotides read TGCGCCAGCAGCCAAGGGACTTCGGGGGGCGACAATGAGCAGTTCTTC.

This clone has a handful of counts. The CDR3 coding sequence is TGTGCCAGCACCACAGGGTCGTTCGGCAATCAGCCCCAGCATTTT. This translates into CASTTGSFGNQPQHF. The chain has TRBV2 and TRBJ1-5, with D perhaps matching TRBD1 (6 bases). The CDR3 is made up of 15 amino acids. The germline gives CDR1 SNHLY, CDR2 FYNNEI. The germline V and J ends were trimmed by 7 bases and 2 bases, with 15 bases remaining between them. Using reference TRBV2 and TRBJ1-5 for the parts outside the CDR3, the full variable domain is EPEVTQTPSHQVTQMGQEVILRCVPISNHLYFYWYRQILGQKVEFLVSFYNNEISEKSEIFDDQFSVERPDGSNFTLKIRSTKLEDSAMYFCASTTGSFGNQPQHFGDGTRLSIL.

The V gene is TRBV28, the J gene TRBJ1-3; 7 nucleotides align to TRBD1. The ends lost 11 bases at V and 0 bases at J; junction bases unmatched: 10. This CDR3 region has 15 residues. The germline gives CDR1 MDHEN, CDR2 SYDVKM. CDR3: CACLGQAVSGNTIYF. The CDR3 DNA follows: TGTGCCTGCCTCGGACAGGCGGTCTCTGGAAACACCATATATTTT.

The chain couples TRBV2 to TRBJ2-5; D may be TRBD2 (6 bases). The CDR3 runs 15 residues. CDR1 and CDR2 from the germline V gene are SNHLY and FYNNEI. Trimming cost V 4 bases and J 5 bases, with 17 bases left between them. The CDR3: CASSVRETSLETQYF. CDR3 in DNA: TGTGCCAGCAGTGTGAGGGAGACTAGTTTGGAGACCCAGTACTTC. The full variable domain, in which reference TRBV2 and TRBJ2-5 provide the parts outside the CDR3, is EPEVTQTPSHQVTQMGQEVILRCVPISNHLYFYWYRQILGQKVEFLVSFYNNEISEKSEIFDDQFSVERPDGSNFTLKIRSTKLEDSAMYFCASSVRETSLETQYFGPGTRLLVL.

This chain connects TRBV11-2 to TRBJ2-7; D might be TRBD2 (5 bases). The V gene lost 1 base and the J gene lost 4 bases, with 14 bases spanning the gap. Germline CDR1 and CDR2: SGHAT and FQNNGV. This CDR3 is built from 15 residues. This CDR3 reads CASSLGGGPVYEQYF. The CDR3 DNA follows: TGTGCCAGCAGCTTAGGAGGCGGGCCGGTGTACGAGCAGTACTTC.

In its sample, this clone was seen once. V usage is TRBV9 and J usage is TRBJ2-1; D perhaps matches TRBD1 (6 bases). The CDR3 contains 15 residues. Germline V gene sequence: CDR1 SGDLS, CDR2 YYNGEE. Deletions cut 3 bases from V and 6 bases from J, with 16 bases between. This chain's CDR3 is CASSGKVGAGNEQFF. CDR3 DNA sequence: TGTGCCAGCAGCGGTAAAGTGGGGGCGGGCAATGAGCAGTTCTTC.

The rearrangement links TRBV20-1 to TRBJ1-2, with D unresolved. The CDR3 covers 12 residues. V was clipped by 3 bases and J by 2 bases, with 7 bases between them. Germline V gene lookup returns CDR1 DFQATT and CDR2 SNEGSKA (reference sequence). CDR3 DNA: TGCAGTGCTAGTCCACAGAACTATGGCTACACCTTC. It encodes CSASPQNYGYTF.

The chain joins TRBV18 to TRBJ2-5, with 8 bases identical to TRBD2. CDR3 length: 15 residues. J was trimmed by 5 bases and V by 3 bases; bases with no gene match: 8. The germline V gene encodes CDR1 KGHSH and CDR2 LQKENI. The CDR3 loop is CASSPRRGEQETQYF. The CDR3 DNA is TGTGCCAGCTCACCGAGGCGGGGGGAGCAGGAGACCCAGTACTTC.

This clone appeared a single time. The chain couples TRBV6-6 to TRBJ1-2; no firm D call. Germline CDR1 is MNHNY and CDR2 is SVGAGI (reference sequence). The CDR3 has 13 amino acids. V was trimmed by 4 bases and J by 7 bases, leaving 13 bases between them. CDR3 sequence reads: CASSSDPRGGYTF. The CDR3 DNA sequence: TGTGCCAGCAGTTCCGATCCCCGGGGTGGCTACACCTTC.

The chain employs TRBV9 and TRBJ2-3, with D hard to call. V shed 0 bases and J shed 8 bases, with 7 bases lying between them. Germline V CDR1 and CDR2: SGDLS, YYNGEE. This CDR3 has 12 residues. The CDR3: CASSVVSGTQYF. CDR3 DNA: TGTGCCAGCAGCGTAGTTTCCGGTACGCAGTATTTT.

This chain uses TRBV10-3 with TRBJ2-3; D might be TRBD2 (7 bases). Looked up from germline, CDR1 is ENHRY and CDR2 is SYGVKD. The ends were cut back, 3 bases at V and 1 base at J, with 14 bases in the middle. The CDR3 is 16 amino acids. CDR3: CAISDFGGRGTDTQYF. The CDR3 bases are TGTGCCATCAGTGACTTCGGGGGGCGCGGCACAGATACGCAGTATTTT.

V is TRBV19 and J is TRBJ1-5; the D gene is possibly TRBD1 (6 bases). CDR3 length: 15 amino acids. Germline V gene sequence: CDR1 LNHDA, CDR2 SQIVND (reference sequence). V was pared by 1 base and J by 5 bases, with 12 bases between. CDR3 coding DNA: TGTGCCAGTAGTATAGGCAGGGGAAGATATCAGCCCCAGCATTTT. Translating gives CASSIGRGRYQPQHF. Full variable domain (outside the CDR3, taken from reference TRBV19 and TRBJ1-5): DGGITQSPKYLFRKEGQNVTLSCEQNLNHDAMYWYRQDPGQGLRLIYYSQIVNDFQKGDIAEGYSVSREKKESFPLTVTSAQKNPTAFYLCASSIGRGRYQPQHFGDGTRLSIL.

This clone was detected only a few times. The CDR3 reads CASSQDRGLQGYTF. The CDR3 nucleotides read TGTGCCAGCAGCCAAGACAGGGGGCTCCAAGGCTACACCTTC. J is TRBJ1-2 and V is TRBV7-9; 10 bases fit TRBD1. The CDR3 sequence is 14 residues long. J was trimmed by 8 bases and V by 5 bases; bases with no gene match: 8. Germline V gene data show CDR1 as SEHNR and CDR2 as FQNEAQ (reference sequence).

This sequence joins TRBV7-6 and TRBJ2-1; 9 positions agree with TRBD2. V was clipped by 2 bases and J by 0 bases; unmatched bases: 8. From germline, CDR1 is SGHVS and CDR2 FNYEAQ. The CDR3 contains 18 residues. The CDR3 DNA sequence: TGTGCCAGCAGCTTAAGGGGGACTAGCTTCAACTCCTACAATGAGCAGTTCTTC. This translates into CASSLRGTSFNSYNEQFF.

The V and J genes are TRBV24-1 and TRBJ2-1, with TRBD2 matching over 14 bases. The germline gives CDR1 KGHDR, CDR2 SFDVKD. This CDR3 region has 17 residues. The ends lost 3 bases at V and 7 bases at J; junction bases unmatched: 7. The DNA of the CDR3 is TGTGCCACCAGTGATCCTGGGACTAGCGGGGGACCTAATGAGCAGTTCTTC. Its protein is CATSDPGTSGGPNEQFF.